Given below is one TCR beta chain in context. Trimming removed 4 bases from V and 5 bases from J; junction bases left unmatched: 6. This CDR3 has 15 residues. CDR1 is SGDLS, CDR2 YYNGEE, per germline. These data come from a study of blood T cell repertoires in COVID-19. Study details: Donors in the United States, Italy and Spain gave samples during acute or convalescent COVID-19. PBMCs, B-cell-depleted T cells, or T cells provided the cDNA or gDNA that made up the material.

Original methodology: How many nucleated cells were present was estimated from reference gene primer amplification. Clones were sequenced by immunoSEQ multiplex PCR, and TCRdb holds only the in-frame ones, with some missing. D and trimming come from the DNA, and the V and J calls and clone size come from that table. The data contain some 200,000 clones, approximately 83% of them singletons. The sequencing input was peripheral blood. The chain couples TRBV9 to TRBJ2-2; 9 nucleotides match TRBD2. The source is a woman in her twenties or thirties who had recovered from COVID-19. DNA of the CDR3: TGTGCCAGCAGCTATAGCGGGAGCGGGACCGGGGAGCTGTTTTTT. It translates to CASSYSGSGTGELFF.